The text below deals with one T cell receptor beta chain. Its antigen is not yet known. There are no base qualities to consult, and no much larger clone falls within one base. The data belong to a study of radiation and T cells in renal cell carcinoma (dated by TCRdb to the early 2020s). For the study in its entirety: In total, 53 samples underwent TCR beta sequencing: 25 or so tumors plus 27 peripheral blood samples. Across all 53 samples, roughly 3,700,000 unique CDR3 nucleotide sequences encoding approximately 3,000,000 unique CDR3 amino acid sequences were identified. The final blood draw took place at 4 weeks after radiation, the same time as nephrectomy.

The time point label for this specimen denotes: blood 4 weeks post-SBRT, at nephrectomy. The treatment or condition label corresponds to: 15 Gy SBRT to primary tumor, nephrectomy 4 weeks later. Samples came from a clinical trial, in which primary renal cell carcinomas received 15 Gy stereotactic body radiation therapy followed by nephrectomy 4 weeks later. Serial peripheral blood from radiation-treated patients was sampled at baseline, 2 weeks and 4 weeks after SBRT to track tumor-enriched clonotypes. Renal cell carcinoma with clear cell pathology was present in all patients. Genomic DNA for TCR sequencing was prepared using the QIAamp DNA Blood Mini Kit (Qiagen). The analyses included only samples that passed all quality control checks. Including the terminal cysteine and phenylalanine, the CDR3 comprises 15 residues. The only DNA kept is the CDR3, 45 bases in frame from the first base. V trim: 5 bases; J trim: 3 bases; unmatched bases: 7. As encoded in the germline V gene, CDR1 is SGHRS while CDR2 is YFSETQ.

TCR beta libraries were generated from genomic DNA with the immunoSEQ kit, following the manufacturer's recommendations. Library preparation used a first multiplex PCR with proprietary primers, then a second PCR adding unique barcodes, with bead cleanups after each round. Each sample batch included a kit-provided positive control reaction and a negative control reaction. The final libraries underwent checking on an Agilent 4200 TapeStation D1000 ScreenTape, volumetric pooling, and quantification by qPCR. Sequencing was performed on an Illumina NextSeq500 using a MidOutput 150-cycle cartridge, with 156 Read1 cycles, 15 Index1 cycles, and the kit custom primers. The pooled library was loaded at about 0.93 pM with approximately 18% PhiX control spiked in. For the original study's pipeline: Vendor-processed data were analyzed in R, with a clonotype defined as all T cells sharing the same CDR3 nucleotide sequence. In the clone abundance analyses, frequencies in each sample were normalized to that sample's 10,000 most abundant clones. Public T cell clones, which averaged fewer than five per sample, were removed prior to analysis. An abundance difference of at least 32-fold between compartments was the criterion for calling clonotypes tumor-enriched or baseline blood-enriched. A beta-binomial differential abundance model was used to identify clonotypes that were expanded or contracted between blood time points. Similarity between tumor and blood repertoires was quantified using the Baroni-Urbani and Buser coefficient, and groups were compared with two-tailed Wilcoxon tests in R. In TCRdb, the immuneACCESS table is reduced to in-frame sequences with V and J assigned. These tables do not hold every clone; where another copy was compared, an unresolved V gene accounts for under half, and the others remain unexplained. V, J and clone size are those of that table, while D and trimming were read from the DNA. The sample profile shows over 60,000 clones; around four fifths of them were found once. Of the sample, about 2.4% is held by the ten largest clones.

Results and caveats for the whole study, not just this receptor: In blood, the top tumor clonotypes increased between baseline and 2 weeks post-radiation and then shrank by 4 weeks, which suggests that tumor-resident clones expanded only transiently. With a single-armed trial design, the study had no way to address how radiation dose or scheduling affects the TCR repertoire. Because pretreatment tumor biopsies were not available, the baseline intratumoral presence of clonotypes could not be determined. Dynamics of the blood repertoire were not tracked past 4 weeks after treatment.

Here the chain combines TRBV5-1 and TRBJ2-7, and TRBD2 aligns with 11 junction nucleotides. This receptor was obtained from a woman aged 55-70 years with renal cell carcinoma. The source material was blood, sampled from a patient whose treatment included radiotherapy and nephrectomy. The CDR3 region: CASSLTSGIHYEQYF. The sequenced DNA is TGCGCCAGCAGTTTGACTAGCGGGATTCACTACGAGCAGTACTTC.